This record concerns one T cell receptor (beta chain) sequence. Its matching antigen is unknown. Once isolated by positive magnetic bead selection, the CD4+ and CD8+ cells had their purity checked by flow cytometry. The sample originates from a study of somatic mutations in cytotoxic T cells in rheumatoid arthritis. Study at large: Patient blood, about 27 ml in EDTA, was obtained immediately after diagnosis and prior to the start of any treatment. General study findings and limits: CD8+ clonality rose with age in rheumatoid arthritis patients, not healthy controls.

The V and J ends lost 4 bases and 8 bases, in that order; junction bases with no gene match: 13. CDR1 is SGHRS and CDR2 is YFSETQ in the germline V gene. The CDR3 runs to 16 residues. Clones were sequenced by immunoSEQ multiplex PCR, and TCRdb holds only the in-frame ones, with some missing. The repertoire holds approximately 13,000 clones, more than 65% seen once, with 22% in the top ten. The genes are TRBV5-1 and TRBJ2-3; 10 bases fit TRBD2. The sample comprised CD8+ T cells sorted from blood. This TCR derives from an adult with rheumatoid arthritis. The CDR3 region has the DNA TGCGCCAGCAGCGGCCTAACAGCGGGAGGGCCGGGTACGCAGTATTTT. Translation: CASSGLTAGGPGTQYF.